Listed here are 29 T cell receptor beta chains from one sample, sequenced in a study of blood T cell repertoires in COVID-19 (dated by TCRdb to about 2020). Libraries were prepared through the immunoSEQ multiplex PCR assay. Not all clones reach the TCRdb copy of this immuneACCESS table, which keeps in-frame sequences only. Checked studies attribute under half of the gap to unresolved V genes and leave the rest unexplained. Across this sample there are roughly 100,000 clones, with about 80% seen only once. The ten top clones hold 13% of the sample. The sample taken for sequencing was peripheral blood. Every receptor here comes from a human donor in a cohort sampled during active or convalescent COVID-19.

Notes on this clone: The same CDR3 also results from other DNA sequences found in this sample. The chain carries TRBV2 and TRBJ2-2; maybe TRBD2 (6 bases). Trimming removed 4 bases at V and 0 bases at J, with 9 bases between. The CDR3 covers 15 residues. Germline V gene data show CDR1 as SNHLY and CDR2 as FYNNEI. The CDR3 is CASSVGGANTGELFF. DNA for the CDR3: TGTGCCAGCAGTGTGGGCGGGGCGAACACCGGGGAGCTGTTTTTT.

A note on this clone: Other DNA variants within this sample encode the same CDR3. V and J are TRBV7-2 and TRBJ1-4, with D uncertain. Per germline, CDR1 SGHTA and CDR2 FQGNSA. The germline V and J ends were trimmed by 1 base and 5 bases, with 11 bases remaining between them. The CDR3 is 15 amino acids. Here the CDR3 reads CASSLVGGSNEKLFF. The CDR3 coding sequence is TGTGCCAGCAGCTTAGTGGGAGGGTCCAATGAAAAACTGTTTTTT.

The chain carries TRBV18 and TRBJ1-3; D is uncertain. Germline V gene lookup returns CDR1 KGHSH and CDR2 LQKENI. This CDR3 spans 14 amino acids. V was cut by 3 bases and J by 4 bases, with 10 bases left in between. In nucleotides, the CDR3 is TGTGCCAGCTCACCGGGAGGTACAGGAAACACCATATATTTT. This sequence encodes CASSPGGTGNTIYF.

This chain joins TRBV6-1 and TRBJ1-3; 9 bases align to TRBD1. The CDR3 is 16 residues long. V shed 2 bases and J 3 bases; nucleotides not matched to a gene: 5. Germline CDR1 MNHNS, CDR2 SASEGT. CDR3: CASSEWTGVSGNTIYF. The CDR3 DNA reads TGTGCCAGCAGTGAATGGACAGGGGTTAGTGGAAACACCATATATTTT.

The chain is built from TRBV18 and TRBJ1-3; D is unclear. The V gene lost 2 bases and the J gene lost 0 bases, with 8 bases spanning the gap. Germline CDR1 KGHSH, CDR2 LQKENI. The CDR3 runs 15 residues. The CDR3 DNA reads as TGTGCCAGCTCACCAAACGCACTCTCTGGAAACACCATATATTTT. Protein: CASSPNALSGNTIYF. Full variable domain (outside the CDR3, taken from reference TRBV18 and TRBJ1-3): NAGVMQNPRHLVRRRGQEARLRCSPMKGHSHVYWYRQLPEEGLKFMVYLQKENIIDESGMPKERFSAEFPKEGPSILRIQQVVRGDSAAYFCASSPNALSGNTIYFGEGSWLTVV.

The V and J genes are TRBV3-1 (or the pseudogene TRBV3-2) and TRBJ2-4; no clear D gene. Per germline, CDR1 LGHDT and CDR2 YNNKEL (reference sequence). V was pared by 1 base and J by 2 bases, with 12 bases between. This CDR3 comprises 16 residues. The CDR3 spells CASSQVPPVTKNIQYF. The CDR3 DNA is TGTGCCAGCAGCCAAGTCCCCCCTGTAACCAAAAACATTCAGTACTTC.

The chain couples TRBV19 to TRBJ1-4; D gene unclear. The CDR3 runs 14 residues. Per the germline V gene, CDR1 is LNHDA and CDR2 is SQIVND (reference sequence). V lost 6 bases, J lost 0 bases, and 8 bases lay in between. The CDR3 DNA reads TGTGCCAGTAGGAAACAGCCAACTAATGAAAAACTGTTTTTT. Translating it yields CASRKQPTNEKLFF.

The chain recombines TRBV5-6 with TRBJ1-6; D gene unclear. This CDR3 has 17 amino acids. Trimming removed 0 bases at V and 0 bases at J, with 10 bases between. CDR1 is SGHDT, CDR2 YYEEEE, per germline. CDR3 amino acids: CASSLVSRGSYNSPLHF. CDR3 bases: TGTGCCAGCAGCTTGGTGAGCCGCGGCTCCTATAATTCACCCCTCCACTTT.

This clone has a handful of counts. Other DNA sequences in the same sample also yield this CDR3. The chain combines TRBV19 with TRBJ1-5; D is undetermined. Germline lookup yields CDR1 LNHDA and CDR2 SQIVND (reference sequence). Trimming stripped 0 bases from V and 5 bases from J, with 5 bases between. This CDR3 comprises 13 residues. CDR3 in amino acids: CASSIDRDQPQHF. In DNA, the CDR3 is TGTGCCAGTAGTATAGATCGGGATCAGCCCCAGCATTTT. The full variable domain, rest sourced from reference TRBV19 and TRBJ1-5, is DGGITQSPKYLFRKEGQNVTLSCEQNLNHDAMYWYRQDPGQGLRLIYYSQIVNDFQKGDIAEGYSVSREKKESFPLTVTSAQKNPTAFYLCASSIDRDQPQHFGDGTRLSIL.

For the CDR3, the DNA is TGTGCCAGCTCAACCCGCCAGGCGCTCTCCTACGAGCAGTACTTC. Residues: CASSTRQALSYEQYF. The chain couples TRBV18 to TRBJ2-7; D is undetermined. The germline gives CDR1 KGHSH, CDR2 LQKENI. Between the trimmed V and J ends, which lost 5 bases and 0 bases, there was a span of 14 bases. This CDR3 contains 15 residues.

This chain uses TRBV24-1 with TRBJ2-1; 10 positions match TRBD2. The CDR3 contains 16 residues. The germline V gene has CDR1 KGHDR and CDR2 SFDVKD. V lost 4 bases, J lost 5 bases, and 7 bases stayed unmatched. CDR3 residues: CATSDLSGGLNNEQFF. The CDR3 DNA reads TGTGCCACCAGTGACCTTAGCGGGGGGCTCAACAATGAGCAGTTCTTC.

This chain joins TRBV2 and TRBJ2-3; weak D call: TRBD2 (6 bases). V dropped 6 bases and J dropped 6 bases, with 16 bases sitting between them. Germline V lookup: CDR1 SNHLY, CDR2 FYNNEI. This CDR3 contains 14 residues. CDR3 bases: TGTGCCAGCAGGTGGGCGGGGCTCGGGGATACGCAGTATTTT. This translates into CASRWAGLGDTQYF.

The table lists this clone with a count of one. The gene calls are TRBV5-1 and TRBJ2-1, with a possible D match to TRBD2 (7 bases). CDR1 and CDR2 from the germline V gene are SGHRS and YFSETQ. The CDR3 extends over 14 amino acids. Deletions cut 5 bases from V and 7 bases from J, with 16 bases between. CDR3 in DNA: TGCGCCAGCAGGGGGGGGCCGGATTCAAATGAGCAGTTCTTC. Translating it yields CASRGGPDSNEQFF.

This rearrangement joins TRBV7-8 to TRBJ2-7, with D hard to call. Germline values: CDR1 SGHVS, CDR2 FQNEAQ. This CDR3 is built from 12 residues. Between the trimmed V and J ends, which lost 5 bases and 0 bases, there was a span of 5 bases. Here the CDR3 reads CASSHSSYEQYF. The CDR3 region has the DNA TGTGCCAGCAGCCATAGCTCCTACGAGCAGTACTTC. The full variable domain, in which reference TRBV7-8 and TRBJ2-7 provide the parts outside the CDR3, is GAGVSQSPRYKVAKRGQDVALRCDPISGHVSLFWYQQALGQGPEFLTYFQNEAQLDKSGLPSDRFFAERPEGSVSTLKIQRTQQEDSAVYLCASSHSSYEQYFGPGTRLTVT.

A single count supports this clone. The chain couples TRBV5-1 to TRBJ2-1; the match to TRBD2 covers 7 bases. The CDR3 sequence is 13 residues long. CDR1 and CDR2 (germline): SGHRS, YFSETQ. After removal of 2 bases from V and 7 bases from J, the junction contained 3 bases not matched to a gene. CDR3 region: CASSLGRENEQFF. DNA of the CDR3: TGCGCCAGCAGCTTAGGGAGGGAGAATGAGCAGTTCTTC.

This chain joins TRBV7-2 and TRBJ1-4; D gene uncertain. Trimming removed 2 bases from V and 3 bases from J, with 13 bases in between. The CDR3 extends over 16 amino acids. Germline CDR1 is SGHTA and CDR2 is FQGNSA. The CDR3 nucleotides are TGTGCCAGCAGCTTATCCTGGAGGGAGGCTAATGAAAAACTGTTTTTT. This encodes CASSLSWREANEKLFF.

V and J are TRBV4-2 and TRBJ1-1; a weak D match, TRBD1 (5 bases). The V gene lost 2 bases and the J gene lost 2 bases, with 9 bases spanning the gap. Per the germline V gene, CDR1 is LGHNA and CDR2 is YNFKEQ. The CDR3 sequence is 14 residues long. The CDR3 DNA sequence: TGTGCCAGCAGCCAAACTGACAGAAACACTGAAGCTTTCTTT. Its translation is CASSQTDRNTEAFF.

The V call is TRBV12-3 or TRBV12-4, the J call TRBJ2-2; possible D gene TRBD1, 7 bases. The CDR3 runs to 12 residues. The CDR3 region has the DNA TGTGTCACAGGAGGGGGCGGCGGGGAGCTGTTTTTT. It codes for CVTGGGGGELFF.

A single count supports this clone. The gene calls are TRBV5-1 and TRBJ1-3; the D gene is possibly TRBD1 (5 bases). Germline V gene lookup returns CDR1 SGHRS and CDR2 YFSETQ. The CDR3 length is 17 residues. Trimming cost V 1 base and J 0 bases, with 14 bases left between them. The CDR3 sequence: CASSLTPDRSSGNTIYF. As DNA, the CDR3 is TGCGCCAGCAGCTTGACCCCTGACAGATCCTCTGGAAACACCATATATTTT.

This clone was detected once. This chain connects TRBV9 to TRBJ2-5; unclear D gene. This CDR3 spans 15 amino acids. V shed 0 bases and J shed 3 bases, with 12 bases lying between them. Looked up from germline, CDR1 is SGDLS and CDR2 is YYNGEE. The CDR3 spells CASSVDLAPEETQYF. CDR3 sequence (DNA): TGTGCCAGCAGCGTAGATCTTGCCCCGGAAGAGACCCAGTACTTC.

The chain joins TRBV6-6 to TRBJ2-7; 9 bases are a match to TRBD1. Germline CDR1 reads MNHNY; CDR2 reads SVGAGI (reference sequence). The V and J ends lost 6 bases and 4 bases, in that order; junction bases with no gene match: 7. The CDR3 totals 14 residues. Here the CDR3 DNA reads TGTGCCAGCAGCCACGGGACAGGGTGGTACGAGCAGTACTTC. As protein: CASSHGTGWYEQYF.

This clone was counted once. The chain employs TRBV18 and TRBJ2-6, with 7 nucleotides matching TRBD1. The CDR3 has 15 amino acids. The V and J ends lost 5 bases and 6 bases, in that order; junction bases with no gene match: 7. From germline, CDR1 is KGHSH and CDR2 LQKENI. CDR3 loop: CASSSRQGVANVLTF. The DNA of the CDR3 is TGTGCCAGCTCATCGAGACAGGGTGTGGCCAACGTCCTGACTTTC.

This chain uses TRBV28 with TRBJ1-2; D unclear. This CDR3 has 12 amino acids. Germline CDR1 is MDHEN and CDR2 is SYDVKM. Deletions cut 5 bases from V and 4 bases from J, with 8 bases between. CDR3 protein: CASSPLGYGYTF. Written as DNA, the CDR3 is TGTGCCAGCAGTCCCCTAGGCTATGGCTACACCTTC.

A few counts support this clone. The chain combines TRBV7-2 with TRBJ1-3; 7 nucleotides align to TRBD1. The CDR3 loop spans 17 amino acids. The junction had 10 bases not matched to a gene; V was cut back by 5 bases and J by 0 bases. Per the germline V gene, CDR1 is SGHTA and CDR2 is FQGNSA. The CDR3 reads CASSPRQGRSSGNTIYF. In DNA form, the CDR3 reads TGTGCCAGCAGCCCGAGACAGGGCAGAAGCTCTGGAAACACCATATATTTT. The entire variable domain, with the rest obtained from reference TRBV7-2 and TRBJ1-3, is as follows: GAGVSQSPSNKVTEKGKDVELRCDPISGHTALYWYRQSLGQGLEFLIYFQGNSAPDKSGLPSDRFSAERTGGSVSTLTIQRTQQEDSAVYLCASSPRQGRSSGNTIYFGEGSWLTVV.

The chain is built from TRBV7-2 and TRBJ2-7; tentative D call: TRBD1 (6 bases). The CDR3 spans 15 residues. In germline, CDR1 is SGHTA, CDR2 FQGNSA. V lost 2 bases and J lost 1, with 12 bases in between. The CDR3 protein is CASSLSTGTSYEQYF. The CDR3 region has the DNA TGTGCCAGCAGCTTATCAACCGGGACATCCTACGAGCAGTACTTC. The full variable domain, completed using reference TRBV7-2 and TRBJ2-7, is GAGVSQSPSNKVTEKGKDVELRCDPISGHTALYWYRQSLGQGLEFLIYFQGNSAPDKSGLPSDRFSAERTGGSVSTLTIQRTQQEDSAVYLCASSLSTGTSYEQYFGPGTRLTVT.

This clone showed up just a few times. The CDR3 nucleotides read TGTGCCAGTTCTCTTAGCGATACTGAAGCTTTCTTT. Its translation is CASSLSDTEAFF. The J gene is TRBJ1-1, the V gene TRBV19, with no clear D. This CDR3 is built from 12 residues. Trimming stripped 8 bases from V and 5 bases from J, with 12 bases between. Looked up from germline, CDR1 is LNHDA and CDR2 is SQIVND (reference sequence).

The gene calls are TRBV27 and TRBJ2-7; possible D gene TRBD1, 5 bases. CDR3 length equals 15 residues. The V gene lost 5 bases and the J gene lost 2 bases, with 16 bases spanning the gap. Germline assignment: CDR1 MNHEY and CDR2 SMNVEV (reference sequence). The CDR3 reads CASSPKPWGTYEQYF. The CDR3 nucleotides read TGTGCCAGCAGTCCCAAGCCCTGGGGCACCTACGAGCAGTACTTC.

This sequence joins TRBV11-3 and TRBJ2-1; 9 nucleotides align to TRBD2. This CDR3 is built from 14 residues. Germline V lookup: CDR1 SGHNT, CDR2 YENEEA. J lost 7 bases, V lost 3 bases, and 4 bases had no gene match. CDR3 DNA: TGTGCCAGCAGCTTCGGCGGGGGGGTAAATGAGCAGTTCTTC. Translating it yields CASSFGGGVNEQFF. Full variable domain (rest looked up from reference TRBV11-3 and TRBJ2-1): EAGVVQSPRYKIIEKKQPVAFWCNPISGHNTLYWYLQNLGQGPELLIRYENEEAVDDSQLPKDRFSAERLKGVDSTLKIQPAELGDSAVYLCASSFGGGVNEQFFGPGTRLTVL.

CDR3 amino acids: CASSLNGGIYEQYF. The CDR3 DNA is TGTGCCAGCAGTTTAAATGGGGGGATCTACGAGCAGTACTTC. This chain connects TRBV6-2 or TRBV6-3 to TRBJ2-7; possible D gene TRBD2, 6 bases. The CDR3 length is 14 residues. Germline assignment: CDR1 MNHEY and CDR2 SVGEGT. V gave up 4 bases and J gave up 3 bases, with 13 bases separating them.